This T cell receptor beta chain was identified during a study of blood T cell repertoires in COVID-19. Study details: Spain, Italy and the United States supplied samples that represented acute and convalescent COVID-19. PBMCs, B-cell-depleted T cells, or T cells were the source of the cDNA or gDNA that made up the material.

In the authors' methods: It was from reference gene primer amplification that nucleated cell counts were estimated. The protocol was immunoSEQ multiplex PCR, while the TCRdb copy is restricted to in-frame clones and leaves out a portion. The D gene and trimming were derived from the DNA, and the V and J assignments and clone size from that table. The sample records tens of thousands of clones, 85% to 90% being singletons. This clone was observed a single time. Losses at the gene ends were 11 bases for V and 2 bases for J; bases not matched to a gene: 6. Germline V gene lookup returns CDR1 SEHNR and CDR2 FQNEAQ (reference sequence). This CDR3 region has 13 residues.

The clonotype originates from a woman at least 80 years old with active COVID-19. The rearrangement uses TRBV7-9 and TRBJ2-5; TRBD2 matches at 9 bases. Sequenced sample: peripheral blood. CDR3 DNA sequence: TGTGCCTCGGAAAGCGGGAGGCAAGAGACCCAGTACTTC. The encoded protein is CASESGRQETQYF.